A single sample is the source of the 2 T cell receptor beta chains below, sequenced in a study of blood T cells in healthy people across ages. A second 7 to 11 cycle PCR used barcoded and J-beta primers. TCRdb re-called the 5' RACE reads with MiXCR, one entry per CDR3 protein. The sample contains under 800,000 distinct CDR3 sequences, 35% to 45% of which appear only once. Sample: blood. The receptors shown here come from a woman aged 55-69 years in good health.

The gene calls are TRBV4-3 and TRBJ2-1; 7 bases are a match to TRBD2. V lost 2 bases to trimming and J lost 16 bases; unmatched junction nucleotides: 8. Germline CDR1 and CDR2: LGHNA and YSLEER. The CDR3 contains 12 residues. In nucleotides, the CDR3 is TGCGCCAGCAGCCAATCGGGAGGCCTACATTTCTTC. Translation gives CASSQSGGLHFF.

The chain couples TRBV4-2 to TRBJ1-1; TRBD1 matches at 7 bases. The CDR3 is 13 amino acids. Unmatched junction bases numbered 3, after V lost 4 bases and J lost 4 bases. The germline CDR1 and CDR2 sequences are LGHNA and YNFKEQ. The CDR3 coding sequence is TGTGCCAGCAGCCCACAGGGGAGCACTGAAGCTTTCTTT. Amino acid sequence: CASSPQGSTEAFF.